This entry features one TCR beta chain sequence. What this receptor recognizes is not known. Base qualities are not recorded, but no much larger clone differs from it by a single base. This record comes from a study of patients and donors after allogeneic stem cell transplantation (TCRdb year 2020). The library was produced with RT-PCR. Instrument on record: NextSeq 550. TCRdb itself trimmed the public reads at Q25 with fastp, ran MiXCR and retained productive beta chains. Every entry covers one CDR3 protein and lists the most common genes and DNA from its rows. This sample is represented by about 960,000 distinct CDR3 sequences; more than 15% of them were singletons. Of the sample, 6% falls within the top ten clones. V is clipped by 4 bases and J by 8 bases, and the sequence between their germline boundaries is 8 bases long. The CDR3 covers 11 residues, taking in both the cysteine and the phenylalanine. The only DNA kept is the CDR3, 33 bases in frame from the first base. CDR1 MNHEY and CDR2 SMNVEV were looked up in the germline V gene (reference sequence).

Recombination joined TRBV27 with TRBJ1-2, with the D gene not clear enough to name. Material: blood, either unsorted or a sorted T cell fraction (not recorded which). The source is a human donor who was either an allogeneic HSCT recipient or a stem cell or donor lymphocyte infusion donor (not recorded which). It is not recorded whose cells these are; they may come from a transplant donor. The sequence in DNA is TGTGCCAGCAGTTCCCTGGGAGGCTACACCTTC. The translation is CASSSLGGYTF.